Listed below are T cell receptor beta chains from one sample, sequenced in a study of shared clonotypes between healthy human individuals. Using immunoSEQ multiplex PCR, the repertoire was profiled, and TCRdb retains in-frame clones only, with some absent. The data hold some 510,000 clones, with around 74% observed a single time. Sequencing was performed on PBMCs. The receptor source for this set is a woman aged 40 to 50 in good health. Some clones in this sample may be carry-over from other donors' samples. Both conserved end residues are part of each CDR3. The D gene is left open where the match is weak. The size entry is marked missing in some rows and otherwise reads once, few, many or a size class.

TRBV6-4	NA	few	TRBJ1-4	CASSDPWGGIGLFF	TGTGCCAGCAGTGACCCGTGGGGGGGAATAGGTCTGTTTTTT
TRBV5-4	TRBD2	NA	TRBJ2-1	CASSTRTSGISEQFF	TGTGCCAGCAGCACCAGGACTAGCGGCATTTCTGAGCAGTTCTTC
TRBV4-1	TRBD1	NA	TRBJ1-2	CASSRLLTGDNYGYTF	TGCGCCAGCAGCCGGCTATTGACAGGGGACAACTATGGCTACACCTTC
TRBV4-1	TRBD2	once	TRBJ2-7	CASSPLAGAGYEQYF	TGCGCCAGCAGCCCTCTAGCGGGAGCGGGGTACGAGCAGTACTTC
TRBV28	NA	NA	TRBJ2-4	CASSFLGETKNIQYF	TGTGCCAGCAGTTTTTTGGGGGAGACCAAAAACATTCAGTACTTC
TRBV6-5	NA	NA	TRBJ2-3	CASSYRGWTDTQYF	TGTGCCAGCAGTTACAGGGGTTGGACAGATACGCAGTATTTT
TRBV28	NA	NA	TRBJ2-4	CASSSGGSAKNIQYF	TGTGCCAGCAGCTCCGGGGGTAGCGCCAAAAACATTCAGTACTTC
TRBV5-1	NA	once	TRBJ2-7	CASSLDRYIYEQYF	TGCGCCAGCAGCTTGGACAGGTACATCTACGAGCAGTACTTC
TRBV5-4	TRBD2	NA	TRBJ2-3	CASSPGGGRAIDTQYF	TGTGCCAGCAGCCCTGGGGGCGGGAGGGCAATAGATACGCAGTATTTT
TRBV4-3	NA	few	TRBJ2-7	CASSQDQTGVIYEQYF	TGCGCCAGCAGCCAAGATCAGACGGGAGTGATCTACGAGCAGTACTTC
TRBV6-5	NA	NA	TRBJ2-2	CASRPMRFTGELFF	TGTGCCAGCAGACCTATGAGATTCACCGGGGAGCTGTTTTTT
TRBV18	NA	NA	TRBJ2-3	CASSPLGMTLRRTDTQYF	TGTGCCAGCTCACCACTGGGAATGACTCTTCGTCGCACAGATACGCAGTATTTT
TRBV19	NA	NA	TRBJ1-2	CASRQDNYGYTF	TGTGCCAGCCGTCAAGATAACTATGGCTACACCTTC
TRBV30	NA	once	TRBJ1-5	CAWSGQSNQPQHF	TGTGCCTGGAGTGGCCAGAGCAATCAGCCCCAGCATTTT
TRBV28	NA	NA	TRBJ1-1	CASSLWGSREAFF	TGTGCCAGCAGTTTATGGGGATCCAGGGAAGCTTTCTTT
TRBV5-6	NA	NA	TRBJ2-5	CASSLKPQGTGETQYF	TGTGCCAGCAGCTTGAAGCCCCAGGGCACGGGGGAGACCCAGTACTTC
TRBV7-9	NA	NA	TRBJ1-1	CASSPRQEATEAFF	TGTGCCAGCAGCCCAAGACAGGAGGCAACTGAAGCTTTCTTT
TRBV7-6	TRBD2	many	TRBJ2-2	CASSLARLAGRSGELFF	TGTGCCAGCAGCTTAGCGCGGCTAGCGGGAAGGTCCGGGGAGCTGTTTTTT
TRBV19	NA	NA	TRBJ1-2	CASSTGLIGGYGYTF	TGTGCCAGTAGTACGGGCCTCATAGGGGGCTATGGCTACACCTTC
TRBV19	NA	NA	TRBJ1-4	CATQRQKNEKLFF	TGTGCCACCCAACGACAGAAAAATGAAAAACTGTTTTTT
TRBV7-9	NA	NA	TRBJ2-7	CASSLGGVYEQYF	TGTGCCAGCAGCTTAGGCGGGGTCTACGAGCAGTACTTC
TRBV5-1	TRBD1	NA	TRBJ2-5	CASRFGTGTGETQYF	TGCGCCAGCAGGTTCGGGACAGGGACAGGGGAGACCCAGTACTTC
TRBV11-3	NA	NA	TRBJ2-2	CASSSGSYTGELFF	TGTGCCAGCAGCTCCGGGAGCTACACCGGGGAGCTGTTTTTT
TRBV7-9	NA	NA	TRBJ2-5	CASSLNQGVETQYF	TGTGCCAGCAGCTTGAACCAGGGAGTAGAGACCCAGTACTTC
TRBV7-6	NA	NA	TRBJ2-1	CASSLIGDYNEQFF	TGTGCCAGCAGCTTAATAGGGGATTACAATGAGCAGTTCTTC
TRBV6-5	TRBD1	NA	TRBJ1-2	CASNTGANYGYTF	TGTGCCAGCAACACAGGGGCCAACTATGGCTACACCTTC
TRBV18	NA	NA	TRBJ2-7	CASSPPGLAFSYEQYF	TGTGCCAGCTCACCTCCCGGGCTAGCGTTCTCCTACGAGCAGTACTTC
TRBV6-5	NA	NA	TRBJ2-3	CASSYSGQKQYF	TGTGCCAGCAGTTACTCGGGCCAGAAGCAGTATTTT
TRBV5-6	NA	NA	TRBJ2-3	CASSILEIDTQYF	TGTGCCAGCAGCATTTTGGAAATAGATACGCAGTATTTT
TRBV5-4	NA	NA	TRBJ1-3	CASIRTGSGNTIYF	TGTGCCAGCATCCGTACAGGATCTGGAAACACCATATATTTT
TRBV7-2	NA	NA	TRBJ1-5	CASSLRGGGQPQHF	TGTGCCAGCAGCTTAAGGGGGGGCGGGCAGCCCCAGCATTTT
TRBV19	NA	NA	TRBJ2-7	CAIQVSEQYF	TGTGCCATACAGGTCTCCGAGCAGTACTTC
TRBV18	TRBD1	NA	TRBJ2-7	CASSPSAGQGGEQYF	TGTGCCAGCTCACCGTCCGCAGGACAGGGGGGCGAGCAGTACTTC
TRBV5-1	NA	NA	TRBJ2-1	CASSRDRSSYNEQFF	TGCGCCAGCAGCCGAGACAGGAGCTCCTACAATGAGCAGTTCTTC
TRBV7-6	TRBD2	NA	TRBJ2-5	CASSRGEGETQYF	TGTGCCAGCAGCCGGGGGGAGGGGGAGACCCAGTACTTC
TRBV5-1	TRBD2	once	TRBJ2-3	CASRVAGSTDTQYF	TGCGCCAGCAGAGTAGCGGGGAGCACAGATACGCAGTATTTT
TRBV6-5	NA	NA	TRBJ2-2	CASSMRARTGELFF	TGTGCCAGCAGCATGAGGGCGCGGACCGGGGAGCTGTTTTTT
TRBV5-1	TRBD1	NA	TRBJ2-1	CASSLSQGASYNEQFF	TGCGCCAGCAGCTTGTCCCAGGGGGCCTCCTACAATGAGCAGTTCTTC
TRBV6-1	NA	few	TRBJ2-5	CASSEDQETQYF	TGTGCCAGCAGTGAGGACCAAGAGACCCAGTACTTC
TRBV27	NA	NA	TRBJ2-3	CASSLLSTGTQYF	TGTGCCAGCAGTTTATTGAGTACAGGGACGCAGTATTTT
TRBV18	TRBD1	NA	TRBJ2-2	CASSPLLAGGNTGELFF	TGTGCCAGCTCACCACTCCTGGCAGGGGGGAACACCGGGGAGCTGTTTTTT
TRBV6-1	NA	NA	TRBJ1-4	CASSEEPTEPNEKLFF	TGTGCCAGCAGTGAAGAGCCGACAGAGCCAAATGAAAAACTGTTTTTT
TRBV2	NA	NA	TRBJ2-3	CASSTSLDTQYF	TGTGCCAGCTCGACTAGTCTCGATACGCAGTATTTT
TRBV6-6	NA	NA	TRBJ2-1	CASSPTGSLSYNEQFF	TGTGCCAGCAGCCCGACAGGCTCCCTCTCCTACAATGAGCAGTTCTTC
TRBV5-4	NA	NA	TRBJ1-2	CASSLLQGANYGYTF	TGTGCCAGCAGCTTGTTGCAGGGTGCTAACTATGGCTACACCTTC
TRBV5-6	TRBD1	NA	TRBJ2-2	CASSLETGTGPRSAGELFF	TGTGCCAGCAGCTTGGAAACCGGGACAGGGCCGCGGTCCGCCGGGGAGCTGTTTTTT
TRBV27	TRBD2	NA	TRBJ2-7	CASSEKISGSSYEQYF	TGTGCCAGCAGTGAAAAAATTAGCGGGAGCTCCTACGAGCAGTACTTC
TRBV5-8	TRBD2	NA	TRBJ2-1	CASSRTSGSYNEQFF	TGTGCCAGCAGCCGAACTAGCGGCTCCTACAATGAGCAGTTCTTC
TRBV7-3	TRBD2	once	TRBJ2-2	CASSPGLAGNTGELFF	TGTGCCAGCAGCCCGGGACTAGCGGGAAACACCGGGGAGCTGTTTTTT
TRBV18	NA	NA	TRBJ2-7	CASSSGLDSEQYF	TGTGCCAGCTCATCCGGACTGGACTCCGAGCAGTACTTC
TRBV30	NA	once	TRBJ1-2	CAWSVAGGWRGYTF	TGTGCCTGGAGTGTTGCGGGAGGCTGGCGTGGCTACACCTTC
TRBV14	NA	NA	TRBJ2-7	CASSHHLALDSLHYYEQYF	TGTGCCAGCAGCCACCACTTGGCCCTAGACAGCCTCCATTACTACGAGCAGTACTTC
TRBV28	NA	NA	TRBJ1-5	CASSSGATGTNQPQHF	TGTGCCAGCAGTTCAGGGGCGACCGGCACCAATCAGCCCCAGCATTTT